This T cell receptor (beta chain) was captured in a study of PD-L1 blockade in urothelial cancer. Overall study context: Patients with male sex and bladder-origin urothelial cancer accounted for about 85% of the roughly 29 enrolled.

Method: immunoSEQ multiplex PCR; TCRdb's copy keeps in-frame clones and lacks some. The sample contains around 100,000 clones, roughly 91% of which appear only once. Time point here: pretreatment peripheral blood. Urothelial carcinoma, locally advanced or metastatic, affected the patients. For each patient, 1 to 8 samples were obtained, pretreatment and on-treatment. This CDR3 has 14 residues. Germline trimming cut 7 bases from V and 4 bases from J; bases unmatched to any gene: 7. The germline gives CDR1 LNHDA, CDR2 SQIVND (reference sequence). The origin of this receptor is a man aged 55 to 69 with urothelial cancer. The material sequenced was PBMCs, taken around atezolizumab (anti-PD-L1) treatment. The rearrangement joins TRBV19 to TRBJ1-2, with TRBD1 matching 9 bases. The CDR3 sequence: CASMAGQGTYGYTF. The CDR3 region has the DNA TGTGCCAGTATGGCGGGACAGGGTACCTATGGCTACACCTTC. Supplemented by reference TRBV19 and TRBJ1-2, the full variable domain reads DGGITQSPKYLFRKEGQNVTLSCEQNLNHDAMYWYRQDPGQGLRLIYYSQIVNDFQKGDIAEGYSVSREKKESFPLTVTSAQKNPTAFYLCASMAGQGTYGYTFGSGTRLTVV.